One sample yielded the 24 T cell receptor beta chains listed below, sequenced in a study of shared clonotypes between healthy human individuals. Here immunoSEQ multiplex PCR was the method, and the copy in TCRdb shows in-frame clones only, minus some. Of about 690,000 clones listed, about 92% were seen once; the top ten hold around a third. Sequenced material: memory CD8+ T cells from PBMCs. Subset indicated: CD45RO+ cells pooled with CCR7-negative TemRA cells. The receptors derive from a man aged 18 to 29 in good health. Some clones in this sample may be carry-over from other donors' samples.

This sequence joins TRBV5-4 and TRBJ2-1; D may be TRBD2 (6 bases). Per germline, CDR1 SGHNT and CDR2 YYREEE (reference sequence). CDR3 length: 14 amino acids. Trimming stripped 7 bases from V and 7 bases from J, with 18 bases between. CDR3 bases: TGTGCCAGCGGCCCCGGCGGGACGAGAAATGAGCAGTTCTTC. Translating it yields CASGPGGTRNEQFF. The entire variable domain, with the rest obtained from reference TRBV5-4 and TRBJ2-1, is as follows: ETGVTQSPTHLIKTRGQQVTLRCSSQSGHNTVSWYQQALGQGPQFIFQYYREEENGRGNFPPRFSGLQFPNYSSELNVNALELDDSALYLCASGPGGTRNEQFFGPGTRLTVL.

This clone was counted once. The V gene is TRBV29-1, the J gene TRBJ1-2, with unresolved D. Trimming took off 2 bases at V and 4 bases at J, with 5 bases between the two ends. The CDR3 is made up of 11 amino acids. Germline V CDR1 and CDR2: SQVTM, ANQGSEA. Here the CDR3 reads CSVESGYGYTF. CDR3 bases: TGCAGCGTTGAATCTGGCTATGGCTACACCTTC.

The chain carries TRBV5-1 and TRBJ1-2, with D possibly being TRBD1 (5 bases). The length of the CDR3 is 17 residues. V was pared by 4 bases and J by 4 bases, with 23 bases between. CDR1 is SGHRS and CDR2 is YFSETQ in the germline V gene. CDR3 in amino acids: CASSQGDIGPLSYGYTF. As DNA, the CDR3 is TGCGCCAGCAGCCAGGGAGATATCGGACCGCTGTCCTATGGCTACACCTTC.

The chain joins TRBV30 to TRBJ2-2, with TRBD2 identical over 9 bases. Germline loops: CDR1 GTSNPN, CDR2 SVGIG (reference sequence). V lost 4 bases, J lost 7 bases, and 16 bases stayed unmatched. The CDR3 length is 17 residues. In DNA form, the CDR3 reads TGTGCCTGGACGGGAGGGCTAGCGGGAATTTCTGACGGGGAGCTGTTTTTT. The encoded protein is CAWTGGLAGISDGELFF. The full variable domain, its missing parts supplied by reference TRBV30 and TRBJ2-2, is SQTIHQWPATLVQPVGSPLSLECTVEGTSNPNLYWYRQAAGRGLQLLFYSVGIGQISSEVPQNLSASRPQDRQFILSSKKLLLSDSGFYLCAWTGGLAGISDGELFFGEGSRLTVL.

The chain couples TRBV5-1 to TRBJ1-3; D ambiguous. Trimming pared 5 bases from V and 1 base from J, leaving 10 bases between. Germline values: CDR1 SGHRS, CDR2 YFSETQ. The CDR3 runs 14 residues. Written as DNA, the CDR3 is TGCGCCAGCAGTCCGTTCTTATCTGGAAACACCATATATTTT. Its protein is CASSPFLSGNTIYF.

The CDR3 nucleotides are TGTGCCAGCAGACCCGTCACAGATACGCAGTATTTT. It yields the protein CASRPVTDTQYF. The rearrangement uses TRBV9 and TRBJ2-3; D not resolved. The V gene's germline CDR1 is SGDLS and CDR2 YYNGEE. This CDR3 has 12 amino acids. V was clipped by 5 bases and J by 2 bases, with 6 bases between them.

Concerning this clone itself: Other DNA sequences from this sample encode an identical CDR3 as well. The V call is TRBV7-8, the J call TRBJ1-1, with D unclear. Germline CDR1 and CDR2: SGHVS and FQNEAQ. V was shortened by 1 base and J by 1 base, with 4 bases between the two germline ends. The length of the CDR3 is 13 residues. Here the CDR3 DNA reads TGTGCCAGCAGCTTAGTCAGGAACACTGAAGCTTTCTTT. Amino acid sequence: CASSLVRNTEAFF.

This chain connects TRBV19 to TRBJ2-1; 9 bases match TRBD2. The CDR3 length is 15 residues. The germline V gene has CDR1 LNHDA and CDR2 SQIVND (reference sequence). The junction had 16 bases not matched to a gene; V was cut back by 11 bases and J by 8 bases. DNA of the CDR3: TGTGCCTCTCGACCCCGACTAGCGGCGGTGGATGAGCAGTTCTTC. It yields the protein CASRPRLAAVDEQFF.

The CDR3 DNA is TGTGCCAGCTCCGGCGGTAATGAGCAGTTCTTC. Amino acid sequence: CASSGGNEQFF. V is TRBV6-5 and J is TRBJ2-1; D not resolved. V lost 8 bases and J 7 bases, leaving 9 bases between the germline ends. From germline, CDR1 is MNHEY and CDR2 SVGAGI. This CDR3 has 11 residues.

V gene TRBV27 combines with J gene TRBJ2-1, with a possible D match to TRBD1 (6 bases). V lost 6 bases to trimming and J lost 1 base, with 19 bases between them. Germline V lookup: CDR1 MNHEY, CDR2 SMNVEV (reference sequence). The CDR3 totals 17 residues. The CDR3 protein is CASSWVPGQKSYNEQFF. The CDR3 region has the DNA TGTGCCAGCAGCTGGGTCCCGGGACAAAAATCCTACAATGAGCAGTTCTTC.

This chain joins TRBV5-4 and TRBJ2-7; a possible D gene is TRBD2 (5 bases). V gave up 0 bases and J gave up 2 bases, with 12 bases separating them. The CDR3 length is 15 residues. Germline-derived CDR1 and CDR2 are SGHNT and YYREEE (reference sequence). CDR3 sequence reads: CASSLGSRVAYEQYF. Here the CDR3 DNA reads TGTGCCAGCAGCTTGGGGTCGCGGGTCGCCTACGAGCAGTACTTC.

This chain links TRBV9 with TRBJ2-7, with 7 bases identical to TRBD1. Looked up from germline, CDR1 is SGDLS and CDR2 is YYNGEE. Trimming took 4 bases from V and 5 from J; bases not matched to a gene: 9. This CDR3 has 14 residues. This chain's CDR3 is CASSPRGQNHEQYF. The CDR3, as DNA: TGTGCCAGCAGCCCCCGGGGACAGAACCACGAGCAGTACTTC.

The genes are TRBV10-3 and TRBJ2-3; D is perhaps TRBD1 (5 bases). Trimming removed 6 bases from V and 5 bases from J, with 18 bases in between. This CDR3 region has 15 residues. Per the germline V gene, CDR1 is ENHRY and CDR2 is SYGVKD. The CDR3 DNA is TGTGCCATCAGCCCTCTACGCATAAGGGGAGATACGCAGTATTTT. It yields the protein CAISPLRIRGDTQYF.

The V call is TRBV19, the J call TRBJ1-2; TRBD1 matches 7 bases. Germline values: CDR1 LNHDA, CDR2 SQIVND (reference sequence). V trimming: 7 bases; J trimming: 0 bases; junction bases outside the gene matches: 11. This CDR3 comprises 16 residues. The CDR3 spells CASTSSTGNPNYGYTF. The CDR3 coding sequence is TGTGCCAGTACCTCATCGACAGGGAACCCTAACTATGGCTACACCTTC.

The J gene is TRBJ2-7, the V gene TRBV13, with a possible D match to TRBD1 (6 bases). The CDR3 consists of 18 residues. Germline CDR1 PRHDT, CDR2 FYEKMQ (reference sequence). V gave up 0 bases and J gave up 12 bases, with 30 bases separating them. The CDR3 region has the DNA TGTGCCAGCAGCTTAGGAAGATTAATGAACCGGGACACTCCCAGGAGGTACTTC. It yields the protein CASSLGRLMNRDTPRRYF.

The chain recombines TRBV7-2 with TRBJ2-7, with D maybe TRBD2 (6 bases). Germline V gives CDR1 SGHTA, CDR2 FQGNSA. This CDR3 is built from 14 residues. Trimming took off 4 bases at V and 2 bases at J, with 12 bases between the two ends. CDR3 nucleotide sequence: TGTGCCAGCAGCTCCCTGACTAGACCCTACGAGCAGTACTTC. This sequence encodes CASSSLTRPYEQYF.

This sequence joins TRBV4-1 and TRBJ2-7; the D gene is possibly TRBD2 (6 bases). The CDR3 consists of 15 residues. V lost 3 bases to trimming and J lost 3 bases, with 15 bases between them. The germline V gene encodes CDR1 MGHRA and CDR2 YSYEKL. The CDR3 protein is CASSQVWDLYYEQYF. CDR3 nucleotides: TGCGCCAGCAGCCAGGTCTGGGACTTATACTACGAGCAGTACTTC.

J is TRBJ2-1 and V is TRBV27; 10 bases align to TRBD2. Germline CDR1 MNHEY, CDR2 SMNVEV (reference sequence). The CDR3 totals 18 residues. Trimming removed 5 bases from V and 7 bases from J; junction bases left unmatched: 17. CDR3 sequence (DNA): TGTGCCAGCAGTGACATAAACCTTAGCGGGAGGTGGGTAAATGAGCAGTTCTTC. It translates to CASSDINLSGRWVNEQFF.

J is TRBJ2-1 and V is TRBV6-6, with D possibly being TRBD1 (5 bases). CDR3 length: 15 amino acids. The V and J ends lost 3 bases and 0 bases respectively, with 9 bases between them. Germline assignment: CDR1 MNHNY and CDR2 SVGAGI (reference sequence). CDR3: CASSYGAVSYNEQFF. CDR3 nucleotide sequence: TGTGCCAGCAGTTATGGGGCGGTCTCCTACAATGAGCAGTTCTTC.

This chain connects TRBV19 to TRBJ1-1; D may be TRBD1 (5 bases). The germline gives CDR1 LNHDA, CDR2 SQIVND (reference sequence). The CDR3 runs 14 residues. Trimming took 5 bases from V and 1 from J, leaving 11 bases between them. This chain's CDR3 is CASSAWGPNTEAFF. CDR3 DNA: TGTGCCAGTAGTGCCTGGGGCCCGAACACTGAAGCTTTCTTT.

The V call is TRBV11-2, the J call TRBJ2-7, with no clear D. Germline CDR1 reads SGHAT; CDR2 reads FQNNGV. Trimming left V 0 bases short and J 2 bases short, with 8 bases between. The CDR3 has 14 amino acids. CDR3 bases: TGTGCCAGCAGCTTAGACAGTCCTGCCTACGAGCAGTACTTC. Its protein product is CASSLDSPAYEQYF.

As DNA, the CDR3 is TGTGCCAGCAGACCACAGGCTCCGGAGCCCAACGAGCAGTACTTC. It encodes CASRPQAPEPNEQYF. The rearrangement uses TRBV11-2 and TRBJ2-7, with D perhaps TRBD1 (5 bases). CDR3 length: 15 residues. The germline V and J ends were trimmed by 6 bases and 5 bases, with 20 bases remaining between them. The V gene's germline CDR1 is SGHAT and CDR2 FQNNGV.

The chain uses TRBV19 and TRBJ2-2, with a possible D match to TRBD1 (6 bases). V lost 1 base to trimming and J lost 7 bases, with 16 bases between them. CDR3 size: 16 residues. Germline loops: CDR1 LNHDA, CDR2 SQIVND (reference sequence). This CDR3 is CASSIGFTGIGGELFF. In DNA form, the CDR3 reads TGTGCCAGTAGTATAGGCTTTACAGGGATAGGCGGGGAGCTGTTTTTT.

The genes are TRBV7-9 and TRBJ1-3; D is undetermined. The CDR3 loop spans 11 amino acids. Trimming took 3 bases from V and 6 from J, leaving 3 bases between them. Germline loops: CDR1 SEHNR, CDR2 FQNEAQ (reference sequence). The CDR3 loop reads CASSFQNTIYF. In DNA, the CDR3 is TGTGCCAGCAGCTTCCAAAACACCATATATTTT.